The 25 T cell receptor beta chains listed next were all sequenced from one sample in a study of T cell repertoires in cytomegalovirus infection. TCRdb re-called the reads through MiXCR, storing one row per CDR3 protein. The sample gives roughly 76,000 distinct CDR3 sequences, more than 3% of which show up once; 3.5% to 6% is in the top ten. The specimen sequenced was PBMCs. These TCRs come from a human donor in good health (CMV status not recorded). Some clones in this sample may be carry-over from other donors' samples.

This clonotype was counted ten times or more. This CDR3 reads CAISGTGSPNSPLHF. CDR3 nucleotides: TGTGCCATCAGTGGGACAGGGAGCCCCAATTCACCCCTCCACTTT. This chain uses TRBV10-3 with TRBJ1-6; 8 bases match TRBD1. V was pared by 4 bases and J by 7 bases, with 6 bases of the junction left unmatched. This CDR3 contains 15 residues. Germline assignment: CDR1 ENHRY and CDR2 SYGVKD.

This clonotype showed up many times. The chain carries TRBV19 and TRBJ1-1; D unresolved. The CDR3 runs 13 residues. Per germline, CDR1 LNHDA and CDR2 SQIVND (reference sequence). Trimming left V 3 bases short and J 1 base short, with 6 bases between. For the CDR3, the DNA is TGTGCCAGTAGTATCTACAGGAACACTGAAGCTTTCTTT. It yields the protein CASSIYRNTEAFF.

Many counts were recorded for this clonotype. The chain carries TRBV7-9 and TRBJ2-7, with a weak D call TRBD2 (6 bases). V was trimmed by 0 bases and J by 5 bases, leaving 14 bases between them. Germline assignment: CDR1 SEHNR and CDR2 FQNEAQ (reference sequence). The CDR3 loop spans 15 amino acids. The CDR3 DNA follows: TGTGCCAGCAGCTTAGCGACTAGTTGGACCAACGAGCAGTACTTC. As protein: CASSLATSWTNEQYF.

The chain recombines TRBV7-2 with TRBJ2-1, with a tentative D call TRBD2 (5 bases). The V gene's germline CDR1 is SGHTA and CDR2 FQGNSA. Trimming pared 5 bases from V and 6 bases from J, leaving 11 bases between. There are 13 residues in the CDR3. CDR3 region: CASSGLTRNEQFF. DNA of the CDR3: TGTGCCAGCAGCGGACTGACGCGCAATGAGCAGTTCTTC.

This clonotype was seen at least ten times. The chain joins TRBV4-3 to TRBJ2-3; D call uncertain. Trimming removed 3 bases from V and 0 bases from J, with 4 bases in between. The germline V gene encodes CDR1 LGHNA and CDR2 YSLEER. This CDR3 is 13 amino acids long. The CDR3 nucleotides read TGCGCCAGCAGCCACATTAGCACAGATACGCAGTATTTT. Protein product: CASSHISTDTQYF.

As concerns this clonotype: A read error may explain this, as a much larger clone is one base away. The chain joins TRBV6-2 or TRBV6-3 to TRBJ2-7; D perhaps matches TRBD1 (5 bases). This CDR3 is 14 amino acids long. Germline V gene lookup returns CDR1 MNHEY and CDR2 SVGEGT. The CDR3 region is CASRTFGGALERYF. The CDR3, as DNA: TGTGCCAGCAGAACTTTCGGTGGGGCTCTCGAGCGGTACTTC.

This clonotype was seen many times. CDR3 protein: CASSLNDQPQHF. The CDR3 DNA sequence: TGTGCCAGCAGTTTAAACGATCAGCCCCAGCATTTT. The V call is TRBV12-3 or TRBV12-4, the J call TRBJ1-5; D is ambiguous. V was cut by 2 bases and J by 5 bases, with 4 bases left in between. The CDR3 is 12 residues long.

This clonotype was detected many times. V and J are TRBV7-2 and TRBJ1-5; a possible D gene is TRBD1 (5 bases). Germline V gives CDR1 SGHTA, CDR2 FQGNSA. V was shortened by 5 bases and J by 5 bases, with 13 bases between the two germline ends. This CDR3 has 14 amino acids. The DNA for the CDR3 is TGTGCCAGCAGCGTTCAAAGGGGCGATCAGCCCCAGCATTTT. It yields the protein CASSVQRGDQPQHF.

In this sample, this clonotype turned up many times. This chain joins TRBV7-9 and TRBJ1-5; maybe TRBD1 (6 bases). Per germline, CDR1 SEHNR and CDR2 FQNEAQ (reference sequence). The CDR3 has 13 amino acids. Trimming took off 5 bases at V and 6 bases at J, with 11 bases between the two ends. CDR3 residues: CASSLGGSQPQHF. In DNA, the CDR3 is TGTGCCAGCAGCCTGGGGGGCAGTCAGCCCCAGCATTTT.

This clonotype was seen at least ten times. This chain's CDR3 is CASRARTGELFF. CDR3 nucleotides: TGTGCCAGTAGGGCGAGGACCGGGGAGCTGTTTTTT. This chain uses TRBV19 with TRBJ2-2; D unresolved. The CDR3 sequence is 12 residues long. The germline V and J ends were trimmed by 6 bases and 5 bases, with 7 bases remaining between them. Germline V gene data show CDR1 as LNHDA and CDR2 as SQIVND (reference sequence).

This clonotype was seen ten or more times. V is TRBV12-3 or TRBV12-4 and J is TRBJ1-2; D remains unclear. The CDR3 loop spans 14 amino acids. The V gene lost 0 bases and the J gene lost 0 bases, with 5 bases spanning the gap. CDR3 region: CASSLAGPNYGYTF. The CDR3 region has the DNA TGTGCCAGCAGTTTAGCAGGGCCTAACTATGGCTACACCTTC.

By its share, this clonotype is medium-sized (0.01 to 0.1%). The chain is built from TRBV7-8 and TRBJ2-5; a weak D match, TRBD2 (6 bases). V was cut by 5 bases and J by 4 bases, with 11 bases left in between. Per the germline V gene, CDR1 is SGHVS and CDR2 is FQNEAQ. The CDR3 totals 13 residues. Written as DNA, the CDR3 is TGTGCCAGCAGCCCACCGCGGGGAGAGACCCAGTACTTC. It is translated as CASSPPRGETQYF.

This clonotype came up many times. One end of the junction fails to match germline, which may point to a read error. This chain joins TRBV6-2 or TRBV6-3 and TRBJ1-1; D not resolved. Per germline, CDR1 MNHEY and CDR2 SVGEGT. The CDR3 loop spans 13 amino acids. In DNA form, the CDR3 reads TGTGCCAGCAGCCCGAAGCCGAACACTGAAGCTTTCTTC. Translated: CASSPKPNTEAFF.

In this sample, this clonotype turned up many times. The rearrangement joins TRBV20-1 to TRBJ1-4, with a weak D call TRBD1 (5 bases). With 5 bases removed from V and 5 bases from J, the gap between germline ends came to 12 bases. The germline gives CDR1 DFQATT, CDR2 SNEGSKA (reference sequence). The CDR3 sequence is 13 residues long. This CDR3 reads CSAPSGENEKLFF. DNA of the CDR3: TGCAGTGCTCCCTCGGGGGAGAATGAAAAACTGTTTTTT.

This clonotype has a count of ten or more. CDR3 protein: CASSLDGAAGELFF. CDR3 DNA: TGTGCCAGCAGCTTAGACGGGGCGGCCGGGGAGCTGTTTTTT. The genes are TRBV7-8 and TRBJ2-2; tentatively, D is TRBD1 or TRBD2 (5 bases each). Germline V gene lookup returns CDR1 SGHVS and CDR2 FQNEAQ. This CDR3 contains 14 residues. V lost 1 base and J lost 6, with 9 bases in between.

The table lists this clonotype with many counts. This chain uses TRBV7-2 with TRBJ2-7, with a possible D match to TRBD1 (5 bases). The germline V and J ends were trimmed by 2 bases and 1 base, with 9 bases remaining between them. Germline V lookup: CDR1 SGHTA, CDR2 FQGNSA. The CDR3 is 14 residues long. The CDR3 DNA follows: TGTGCCAGCAGCTTATACAGGAATTCCTACGAGCAGTACTTC. Translated, it gives CASSLYRNSYEQYF.

This clonotype was observed at least ten times. V gene TRBV5-4 combines with J gene TRBJ2-5, with D tentatively TRBD1 or TRBD2 (6 bases each). Trimming took off 4 bases at V and 6 bases at J, with 25 bases between the two ends. This CDR3 contains 17 residues. Germline V gives CDR1 SGHNT, CDR2 YYREEE (reference sequence). For the CDR3, the DNA is TGTGCCAGCAGCCAACGACTCACAGGGACCGGGGGACAGACCCAGTACTTC. Protein: CASSQRLTGTGGQTQYF. Together with reference TRBV5-4 and TRBJ2-5, the CDR3 gives the full variable domain: ETGVTQSPTHLIKTRGQQVTLRCSSQSGHNTVSWYQQALGQGPQFIFQYYREEENGRGNFPPRFSGLQFPNYSSELNVNALELDDSALYLCASSQRLTGTGGQTQYFGPGTRLLVL.

This clonotype was found many times. In nucleotides, the CDR3 is TGTGCCAGCAGTCGACAGGGGGCGAATTCACCCCTCCACTTT. It translates to CASSRQGANSPLHF. J is TRBJ1-6 and V is TRBV27; 10 nucleotides agree with TRBD1. J was trimmed by 7 bases and V by 5 bases; bases with no gene match: 2. Germline V gene sequence: CDR1 MNHEY, CDR2 SMNVEV (reference sequence). The CDR3 is 14 residues long.

With regard to this clonotype: One end of the junction varies from germline; a read error may be responsible. The rearrangement links TRBV28 to TRBJ2-5, with D possibly being TRBD2 (5 bases). Germline CDR1 MDHEN, CDR2 SYDVKM. This CDR3 contains 16 residues. The CDR3 is CAGSLSTRIVRETQYF. The CDR3 DNA sequence: TGTGCCGGCAGTCTCAGCACTAGGATAGTAAGAGAGACCCAGTACTTC.

The sample holds many counts of this clonotype. V usage is TRBV29-1 and J usage is TRBJ2-1; 10 nucleotides align to TRBD2. Looked up from germline, CDR1 is SQVTM and CDR2 is ANQGSEA. The CDR3 runs to 14 residues. Losses at the gene ends were 4 bases for V and 9 bases for J; bases not matched to a gene: 9. The CDR3 coding sequence is TGCAGCGTTGCCAGCGGGGGGGTATTGAGTGAGCAGTTCTTC. It translates to CSVASGGVLSEQFF.

This clonotype has a count of ten or more. The chain recombines TRBV5-1 with TRBJ1-1; 8 bases agree with TRBD1. CDR1 and CDR2 (germline): SGHRS, YFSETQ. V lost 2 bases, J lost 4 bases, and 1 base stayed unmatched. The CDR3 length is 13 residues. The CDR3 DNA sequence: TGCGCCAGCAGCTTTGGGACAGGCACTGAAGCTTTCTTT. Translated: CASSFGTGTEAFF.

This chain connects TRBV6-5 to TRBJ2-5, with a weak D call TRBD2 (7 bases). CDR1 MNHEY and CDR2 SVGAGI come from the germline V gene. The CDR3 contains 15 residues. Between the trimmed V and J ends, which lost 3 bases and 4 bases, there was a span of 15 bases. CDR3 DNA sequence: TGTGCCAGCAGTTATTTACGGGGGGCCCTAGAGACCCAGTACTTC. Translated, it gives CASSYLRGALETQYF.

This clonotype is labeled medium-sized. V is TRBV7-2 and J is TRBJ1-1; TRBD1 agrees at 10 bases. The CDR3 runs 18 residues. Germline CDR1 and CDR2: SGHTA and FQGNSA. V dropped 5 bases and J dropped 2; count of bases not matched to a gene: 14. The CDR3 sequence is CASSRTGGRKGANTEAFF. CDR3 sequence (DNA): TGTGCCAGCAGCCGGACAGGGGGGCGGAAGGGCGCAAACACTGAAGCTTTCTTT.

This clonotype came up many times. The chain has TRBV7-8 and TRBJ1-1; the D is unclear. The germline gives CDR1 SGHVS, CDR2 FQNEAQ. This CDR3 has 15 residues. The V gene lost 7 bases and the J gene lost 1 base, with 16 bases spanning the gap. CDR3 loop: CASIHNPNPNTEAFF. The CDR3 DNA follows: TGTGCCAGCATCCACAATCCAAACCCGAACACTGAAGCTTTCTTT.

This clonotype was detected many times. This chain joins TRBV12-3 or TRBV12-4 and TRBJ1-5; D remains ambiguous. The V end lost 0 bases, the J end lost 9 bases, and 9 bases lay between the germline ends. The CDR3 covers 13 residues. The CDR3 DNA sequence: TGTGCCAGCAGTTTAGCGCGGAGCGGGCCCCAGCATTTT. Its protein is CASSLARSGPQHF.